This TCR beta chain was found in a study of blood T cell repertoires in COVID-19. Turning to the study itself: Acute-phase and convalescent COVID-19 samples originated in the United States, Italy and Spain. T cells, B-cell-depleted T cells, or PBMCs provided the cDNA or gDNA that served as material.

Original processing notes: Amplifying reference gene primers gave estimates of nucleated cell counts. The method was immunoSEQ multiplex PCR; TCRdb's version includes in-frame clones alone and lacks a portion of them. The DNA gave D and trimming, while V, J and clone size come from that table. The sample has 190,000 or so clones, 85% to 90% seen once. This receptor was identified in a woman between 18 and 29 years old who had recovered from COVID-19. Sequenced: peripheral blood.

CDR3 nucleotide sequence: TGCGCCAGCAAGTTTTTGGGGAGGGAAGGAGAGACCCAGTACTTC. Protein sequence: CASKFLGREGETQYF. The V call is TRBV5-1, the J call TRBJ2-5; 7 bases match TRBD2. CDR1 and CDR2 from the germline V gene are SGHRS and YFSETQ. The CDR3 runs to 15 residues. V lost 6 bases, J lost 4 bases, and 12 bases stayed unmatched. Using reference TRBV5-1 and TRBJ2-5 for the parts outside the CDR3, the full variable domain is KAGVTQTPRYLIKTRGQQVTLSCSPISGHRSVSWYQQTPGQGLQFLFEYFSETQRNKGNFPGRFSGRQFSNSRSEMNVSTLELGDSALYLCASKFLGREGETQYFGPGTRLLVL.